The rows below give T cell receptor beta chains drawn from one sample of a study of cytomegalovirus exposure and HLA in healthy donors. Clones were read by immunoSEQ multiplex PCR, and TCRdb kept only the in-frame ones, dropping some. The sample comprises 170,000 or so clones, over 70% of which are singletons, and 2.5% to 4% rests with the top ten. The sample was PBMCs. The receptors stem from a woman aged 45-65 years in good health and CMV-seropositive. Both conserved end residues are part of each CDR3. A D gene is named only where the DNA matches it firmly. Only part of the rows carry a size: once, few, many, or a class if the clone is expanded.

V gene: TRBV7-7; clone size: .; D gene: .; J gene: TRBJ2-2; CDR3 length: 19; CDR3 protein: CASSPEFLTASANTGELFF; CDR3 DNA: TGTGCTAGCAGCCCCGAGTTTCTAACGGCTAGCGCAAACACCGGGGAGCTGTTTTTT
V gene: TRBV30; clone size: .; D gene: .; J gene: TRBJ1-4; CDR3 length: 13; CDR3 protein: CAWTRGSNEKLFF; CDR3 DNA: TGTGCCTGGACCCGGGGTTCGAACGAAAAACTGTTTTTT
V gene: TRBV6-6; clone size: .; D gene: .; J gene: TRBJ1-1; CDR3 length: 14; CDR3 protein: CASSYLDTNTEAFF; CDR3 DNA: TGTGCCAGCAGTTACCTGGACACGAACACTGAAGCTTTCTTT
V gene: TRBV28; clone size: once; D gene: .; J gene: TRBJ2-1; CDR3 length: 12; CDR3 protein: CVTRTTYNEQFF; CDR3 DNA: TGTGTCACGCGGACTACCTACAATGAGCAGTTCTTC
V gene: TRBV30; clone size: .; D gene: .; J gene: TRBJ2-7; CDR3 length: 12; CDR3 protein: CAWSVPQVEQYF; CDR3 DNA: TGTGCCTGGAGTGTCCCACAGGTCGAGCAGTACTTC
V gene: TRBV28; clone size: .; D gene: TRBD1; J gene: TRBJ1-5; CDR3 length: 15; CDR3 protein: CASVSGGQGVQPQHF; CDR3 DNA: TGTGCCAGCGTATCGGGAGGACAGGGAGTACAGCCCCAGCATTTT
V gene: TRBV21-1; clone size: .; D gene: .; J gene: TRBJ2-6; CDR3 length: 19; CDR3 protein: CASSKAAGNRYSGANGLTF; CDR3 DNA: TGTGCCAGCAGCAAAGCGGCAGGAAACCGATACTCTGGGGCCAACGGCCTGACTTTC
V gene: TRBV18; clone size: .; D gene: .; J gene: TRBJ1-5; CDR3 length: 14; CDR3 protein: CASSPFEGNQPQHF; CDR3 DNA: TGTGCCAGCTCACCTTTCGAGGGCAATCAGCCCCAGCATTTT
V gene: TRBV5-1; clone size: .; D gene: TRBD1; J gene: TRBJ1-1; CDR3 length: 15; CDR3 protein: CASSSLTGGNTEAFF; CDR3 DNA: TGCGCCAGCAGCTCCCTGACAGGGGGGAACACTGAAGCTTTCTTT
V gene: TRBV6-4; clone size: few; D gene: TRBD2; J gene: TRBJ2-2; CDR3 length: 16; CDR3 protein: CASSDKLAGETGELFF; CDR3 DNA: TGTGCCAGCAGTGACAAACTAGCGGGAGAAACCGGGGAGCTGTTTTTT
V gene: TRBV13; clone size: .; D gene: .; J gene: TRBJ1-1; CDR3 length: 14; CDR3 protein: CASSRGVLNTEAFF; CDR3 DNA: TGTGCCAGCAGCCGGGGGGTCTTGAACACTGAAGCTTTCTTT
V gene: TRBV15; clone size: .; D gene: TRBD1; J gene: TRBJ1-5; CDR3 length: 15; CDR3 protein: CATSKDRGPYQPQHF; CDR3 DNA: TGTGCCACCAGTAAGGACAGGGGGCCTTATCAGCCCCAGCATTTT
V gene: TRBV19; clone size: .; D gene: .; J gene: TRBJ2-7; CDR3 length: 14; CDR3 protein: CASSIEEGHHEQYF; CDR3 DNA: TGTGCCAGTAGTATTGAGGAGGGCCATCACGAGCAGTACTTC
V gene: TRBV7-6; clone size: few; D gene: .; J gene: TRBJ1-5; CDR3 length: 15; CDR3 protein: CASSLDQGGNQPQHF; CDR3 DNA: TGTGCCAGCAGCTTAGACCAGGGCGGCAATCAGCCCCAGCATTTT
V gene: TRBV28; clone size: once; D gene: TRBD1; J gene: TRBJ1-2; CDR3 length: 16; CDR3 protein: CASRPTGGAALYGYTF; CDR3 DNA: TGTGCCAGCAGGCCTACAGGGGGCGCGGCACTCTATGGCTACACCTTC
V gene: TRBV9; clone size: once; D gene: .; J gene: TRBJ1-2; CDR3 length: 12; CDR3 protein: CASSASGEGYTF; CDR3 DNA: TGTGCCAGCAGCGCTTCAGGGGAAGGCTACACCTTC
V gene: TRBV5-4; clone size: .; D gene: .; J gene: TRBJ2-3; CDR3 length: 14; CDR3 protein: CASSLSGVRNTQYF; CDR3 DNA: TGTGCCAGCAGCCTCTCGGGGGTACGGAATACGCAGTATTTT
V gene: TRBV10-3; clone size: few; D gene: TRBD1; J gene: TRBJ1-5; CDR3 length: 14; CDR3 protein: CAISEGGFNQPQHF; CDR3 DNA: TGTGCCATCAGTGAAGGGGGCTTCAATCAGCCCCAGCATTTT
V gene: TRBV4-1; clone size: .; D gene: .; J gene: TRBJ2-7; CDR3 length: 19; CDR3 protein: CASSQLFGSPRGNLYEQYF; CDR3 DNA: TGCGCCAGCAGCCAATTATTTGGTTCTCCCAGGGGAAACCTCTACGAGCAGTACTTC
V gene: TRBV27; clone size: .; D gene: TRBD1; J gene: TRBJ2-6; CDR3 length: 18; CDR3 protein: CASSSQGQGFSGANVLTF; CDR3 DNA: TGTGCCAGCAGTTCTCAGGGACAGGGATTCTCTGGGGCCAACGTCCTGACTTTC
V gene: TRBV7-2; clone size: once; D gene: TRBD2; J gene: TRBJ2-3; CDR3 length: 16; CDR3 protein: CASTRPAGSPGDTQYF; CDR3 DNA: TGTGCCAGCACCCGCCCAGCGGGGAGCCCGGGGGATACGCAGTATTTT
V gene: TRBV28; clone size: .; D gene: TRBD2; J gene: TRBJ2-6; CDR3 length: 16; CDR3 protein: CASSPREGSGANVLTF; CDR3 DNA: TGTGCCAGCAGCCCCAGGGAGGGCTCTGGGGCCAACGTCCTGACTTTC
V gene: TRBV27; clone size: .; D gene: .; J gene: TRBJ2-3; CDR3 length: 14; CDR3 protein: CASSLRRGTDTQYF; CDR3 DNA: TGTGCCAGCAGTTTAAGGAGGGGAACAGATACGCAGTATTTT
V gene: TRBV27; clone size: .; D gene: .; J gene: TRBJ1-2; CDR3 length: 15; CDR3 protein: CASSFWGGENYGYTF; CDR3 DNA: TGTGCCAGCAGTTTTTGGGGAGGGGAGAACTATGGCTACACCTTC
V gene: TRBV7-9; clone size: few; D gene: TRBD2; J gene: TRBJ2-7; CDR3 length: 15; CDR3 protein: CASISGLAGGYEQYF; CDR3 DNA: TGTGCCAGCATCTCGGGACTAGCGGGGGGCTACGAGCAGTACTTC
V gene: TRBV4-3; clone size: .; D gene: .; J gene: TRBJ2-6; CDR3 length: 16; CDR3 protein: CASSQDVRSGANVLTF; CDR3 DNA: TGCGCCAGCAGCCAAGACGTTCGTTCTGGGGCCAACGTCCTGACTTTC
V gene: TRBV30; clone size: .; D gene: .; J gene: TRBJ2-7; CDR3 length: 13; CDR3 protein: CAWRRLTQEGQYF; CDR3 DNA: TGTGCCTGGAGAAGACTGACCCAAGAAGGGCAGTACTTC
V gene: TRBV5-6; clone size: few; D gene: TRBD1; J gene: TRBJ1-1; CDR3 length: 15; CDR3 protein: CASSPGQGLSPEAFF; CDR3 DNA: TGTGCCAGCAGCCCGGGACAGGGTTTAAGCCCTGAAGCTTTCTTT
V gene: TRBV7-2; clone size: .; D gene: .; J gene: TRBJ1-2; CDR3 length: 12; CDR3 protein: CASSLTPGVYTF; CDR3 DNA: TGTGCCAGCAGCTTGACTCCAGGGGTCTACACCTTC
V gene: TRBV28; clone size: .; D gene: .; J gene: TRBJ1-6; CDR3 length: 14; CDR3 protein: CASRGEQDNSPLHF; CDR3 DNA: TGTGCCAGCAGAGGGGAACAGGATAATTCACCCCTCCACTTT
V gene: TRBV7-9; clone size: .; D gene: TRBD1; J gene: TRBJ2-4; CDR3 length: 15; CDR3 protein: CASSSLDRGTNSQYF; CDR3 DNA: TGTGCCAGCAGCTCATTGGACAGGGGGACAAACAGTCAGTACTTC
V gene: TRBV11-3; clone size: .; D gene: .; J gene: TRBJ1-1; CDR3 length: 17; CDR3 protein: CASSLGRNRVGDTEAFF; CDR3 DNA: TGTGCCAGCAGCTTAGGACGTAACAGGGTCGGGGACACTGAAGCTTTCTTT
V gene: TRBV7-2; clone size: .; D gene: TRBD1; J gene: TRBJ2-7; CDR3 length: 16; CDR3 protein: CASSLDRARGSYEQYF; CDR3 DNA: TGTGCCAGCAGCCTCGACAGGGCCCGGGGATCCTACGAGCAGTACTTC
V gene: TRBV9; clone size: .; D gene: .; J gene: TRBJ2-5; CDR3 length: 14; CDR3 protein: CASTRRGGVETQYF; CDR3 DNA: TGTGCCAGCACCCGGAGGGGCGGGGTCGAGACCCAGTACTTC
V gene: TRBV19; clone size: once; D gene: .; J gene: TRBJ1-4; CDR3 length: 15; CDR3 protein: CASSIGGGSGEKLFF; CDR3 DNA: TGTGCCAGTAGTATAGGGGGGGGATCAGGAGAAAAACTGTTTTTT
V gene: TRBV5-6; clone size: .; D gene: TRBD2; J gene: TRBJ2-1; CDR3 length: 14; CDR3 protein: CASSPGTSDREQFF; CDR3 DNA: TGTGCCAGCAGCCCTGGGACTAGCGACCGTGAGCAGTTCTTC
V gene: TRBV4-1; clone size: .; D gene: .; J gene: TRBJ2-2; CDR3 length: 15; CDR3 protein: CASSLTRGGSGELFF; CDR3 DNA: TGCGCCAGCAGCCTTACGAGGGGGGGGTCCGGGGAGCTGTTTTTT
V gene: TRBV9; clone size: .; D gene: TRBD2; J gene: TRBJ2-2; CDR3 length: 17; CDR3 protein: CASSAPGLAGPTGELFF; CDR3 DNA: TGTGCCAGCAGCGCCCCGGGACTAGCGGGACCCACCGGGGAGCTGTTTTTT
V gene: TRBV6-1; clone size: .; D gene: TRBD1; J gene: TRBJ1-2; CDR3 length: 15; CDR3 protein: CASSDPGQGSYGYTF; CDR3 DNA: TGTGCCAGCAGTGACCCGGGACAGGGGAGCTATGGCTACACCTTC
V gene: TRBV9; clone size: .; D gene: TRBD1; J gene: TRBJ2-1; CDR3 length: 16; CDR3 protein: CASSPSGQGAGNEQFF; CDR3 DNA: TGTGCCAGCAGCCCGTCCGGACAGGGGGCTGGGAATGAGCAGTTCTTC
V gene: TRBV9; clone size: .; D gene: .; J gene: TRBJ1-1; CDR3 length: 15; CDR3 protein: CASSVVSNMNTEAFF; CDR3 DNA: TGTGCCAGCAGCGTAGTAAGTAACATGAACACTGAAGCTTTCTTT
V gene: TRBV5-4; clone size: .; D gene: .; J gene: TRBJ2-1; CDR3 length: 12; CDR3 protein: CASSLVSDEQFF; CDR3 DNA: TGTGCCAGCAGCTTGGTGAGCGATGAGCAGTTCTTC
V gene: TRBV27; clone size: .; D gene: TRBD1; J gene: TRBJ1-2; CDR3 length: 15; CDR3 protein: CASSLSSAGGRGYTF; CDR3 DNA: TGTGCCAGCAGTTTATCTTCGGCAGGGGGCAGGGGCTACACCTTC
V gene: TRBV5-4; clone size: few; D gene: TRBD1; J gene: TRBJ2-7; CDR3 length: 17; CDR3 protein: CASSPGGGQGNSVEQYF; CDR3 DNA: TGTGCCAGCAGCCCGGGGGGGGGACAGGGGAATTCGGTCGAGCAGTACTTC
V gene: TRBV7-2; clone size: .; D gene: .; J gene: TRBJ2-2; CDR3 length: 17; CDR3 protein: CASSLSAGRVNTGELFF; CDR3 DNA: TGTGCCAGCAGCTTGAGTGCGGGGCGGGTGAACACCGGGGAGCTGTTTTTT
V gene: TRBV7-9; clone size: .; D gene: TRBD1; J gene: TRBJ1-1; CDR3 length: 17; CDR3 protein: CASSPRGNALITTEAFF; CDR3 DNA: TGTGCCAGCAGCCCCAGGGGGAATGCCCTTATTACCACTGAAGCTTTCTTT
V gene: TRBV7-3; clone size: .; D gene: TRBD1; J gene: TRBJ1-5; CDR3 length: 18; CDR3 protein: CASRRDREEGYSNQPQHF; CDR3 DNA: TGTGCCAGCAGAAGGGACAGGGAAGAGGGGTATAGCAATCAGCCCCAGCATTTT
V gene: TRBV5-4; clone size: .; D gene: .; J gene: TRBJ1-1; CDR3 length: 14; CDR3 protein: CASSLAYGRTEAFF; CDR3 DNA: TGTGCCAGCAGCTTGGCGTATGGGAGAACTGAAGCTTTCTTT
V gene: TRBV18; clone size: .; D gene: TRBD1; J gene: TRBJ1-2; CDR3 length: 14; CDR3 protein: CASSPGQGARGYTF; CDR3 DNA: TGTGCCAGCTCACCAGGACAGGGGGCGCGAGGCTACACCTTC
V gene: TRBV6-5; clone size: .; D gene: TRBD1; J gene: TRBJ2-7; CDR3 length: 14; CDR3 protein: CASRTGTGAYEQYF; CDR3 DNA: TGTGCCAGCAGGACAGGGACGGGTGCCTACGAGCAGTACTTC
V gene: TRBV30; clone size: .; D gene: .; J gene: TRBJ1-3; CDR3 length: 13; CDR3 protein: CAWRTPGPNTIYF; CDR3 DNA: TGTGCCTGGAGGACGCCAGGGCCGAACACCATATATTTT
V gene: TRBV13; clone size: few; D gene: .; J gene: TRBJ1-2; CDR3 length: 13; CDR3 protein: CASSLTRRGGYTF; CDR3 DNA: TGTGCCAGCAGCCTAACCCGAAGGGGTGGCTACACCTTC